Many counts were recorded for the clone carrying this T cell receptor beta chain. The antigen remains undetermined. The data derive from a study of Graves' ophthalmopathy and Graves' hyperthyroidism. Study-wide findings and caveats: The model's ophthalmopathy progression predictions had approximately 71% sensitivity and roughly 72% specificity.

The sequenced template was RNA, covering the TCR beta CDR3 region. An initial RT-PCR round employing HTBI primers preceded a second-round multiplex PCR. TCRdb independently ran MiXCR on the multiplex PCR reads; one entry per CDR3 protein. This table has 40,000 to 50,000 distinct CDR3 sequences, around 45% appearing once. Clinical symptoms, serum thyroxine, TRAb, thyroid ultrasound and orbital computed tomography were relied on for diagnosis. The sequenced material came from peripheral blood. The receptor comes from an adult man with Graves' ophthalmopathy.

The CDR3 here is CASSDDGGRETQYF. In DNA, the CDR3 is TGTGCCAGCAGTGATGATGGGGGTAGAGAGACCCAGTACTTC. This sequence joins TRBV6-1 and TRBJ2-5, with D perhaps matching TRBD1 or TRBD2 (5 bases each). Deletions cut 3 bases from V and 4 bases from J, with 12 bases between. The V gene's germline CDR1 is MNHNS and CDR2 SASEGT. The CDR3 spans 14 residues.